This T cell receptor (beta chain) came from a study of T cell changes during pregnancy in multiple sclerosis. This table comes from immunoSEQ multiplex PCR, and its TCRdb copy is limited to in-frame clones, with some not included. There are around 130,000 clones in the sample; roughly 92% occur only once, and 6.2% lies in the top ten. This clone was recorded a few times. Trimming took off 3 bases at V and 4 bases at J, with 13 bases between the two ends. The germline CDR1 and CDR2 sequences are SGHRS and YFSETQ. This CDR3 has 14 residues. The sequences come from peripheral blood, collected before pregnancy. The V and J genes are TRBV5-1 and TRBJ1-1, with a tentative D call TRBD1 (5 bases). The TCR sequence derives from a female donor with multiple sclerosis, enrolled in a pregnancy study. The CDR3 DNA reads TGCGCCAGCAGCTGGGGTGGGGGGTCCACTGAAGCTTTCTTT. This sequence encodes CASSWGGGSTEAFF.